The 29 T cell receptor beta chains below were found in one sample sequenced in a study of blood T cell repertoires in COVID-19. Here immunoSEQ multiplex PCR was the method, and the copy in TCRdb shows in-frame clones only, minus some. The data contain 300,000 to 450,000 clones, about 85% of them singletons. What was sequenced was peripheral blood. The source is a woman younger than 30 with acute or convalescent COVID-19.

The chain is built from TRBV5-1 and TRBJ2-1; no firm D call. The ends were cut back, 2 bases at V and 0 bases at J, with 9 bases in the middle. The germline CDR1 and CDR2 sequences are SGHRS and YFSETQ. The CDR3 covers 15 residues. The CDR3 spells CASSFSGLSYNEQFF. The CDR3 DNA reads as TGCGCCAGCAGCTTTTCAGGCCTCTCCTACAATGAGCAGTTCTTC.

The gene calls are TRBV6-5 and TRBJ1-5, with 8 positions matching TRBD1. Germline CDR1 reads MNHEY; CDR2 reads SVGAGI. The CDR3 spans 13 residues. The V gene end was trimmed by 6 bases and the J gene end by 7 bases; junction bases not matched to a gene: 5. The CDR3 region is CASSGQGLQPQHF. The CDR3 DNA reads as TGTGCCAGCAGCGGACAGGGCCTGCAGCCCCAGCATTTT.

In this sample, this clone turned up many times. The chain employs TRBV23-1 and TRBJ1-5; TRBD1 agrees at 8 bases. TRBV23-1 is an open reading frame, and its role is uncertain. V dropped 7 bases and J dropped 3; count of bases not matched to a gene: 5. CDR3 size: 14 residues. CDR3 in DNA: TGCGCCAGCATACCGACAGGGGACAATCAGCCCCAGCATTTT. Translating it yields CASIPTGDNQPQHF.

This clone came up a few times. The chain combines TRBV6-6 with TRBJ1-5; 7 nucleotides match TRBD1. Germline assignment: CDR1 MNHNY and CDR2 SVGAGI (reference sequence). This CDR3 spans 15 amino acids. Trimming removed 5 bases from V and 3 bases from J; junction bases left unmatched: 7. CDR3 in amino acids: CASSQGTEANQPQHF. CDR3 nucleotides: TGTGCCAGCAGTCAAGGGACAGAGGCCAATCAGCCCCAGCATTTT.

Concerning this clone: The same CDR3 also results from other DNA sequences found in this sample. The V and J genes are TRBV7-3 and TRBJ2-1, with 8 bases identical to TRBD1. After removal of 2 bases from V and 0 bases from J, the junction contained 0 bases not matched to a gene. Germline assignment: CDR1 SGHTA and CDR2 FQGTGA. The CDR3 runs 15 residues. The CDR3 is CASSLDRGSYNEQFF. Written as DNA, the CDR3 is TGTGCCAGCAGCTTAGACAGGGGCTCCTACAATGAGCAGTTCTTC.

The rearrangement links TRBV7-3 to TRBJ2-3; the match to TRBD2 covers 10 bases. The J segment lost 5 bases and the V segment lost 4 bases, leaving 6 bases of the junction unmatched. CDR3 length: 15 amino acids. Germline CDR1 reads SGHTA; CDR2 reads FQGTGA. CDR3 sequence (DNA): TGTGCCAGCAGCTCACGACTAGCGGGTATAGATACGCAGTATTTT. Translating it yields CASSSRLAGIDTQYF.

V is TRBV12-3 or TRBV12-4 and J is TRBJ2-5; D uncertain. V was trimmed by 6 bases and J by 5 bases, leaving 13 bases between them. The CDR3 sequence is 13 residues long. CDR3 amino acids: CASREIARETQYF. The CDR3 DNA reads TGTGCCAGCAGAGAGATCGCGCGGGAGACCCAGTACTTC.

V gene TRBV11-3 combines with J gene TRBJ2-3; D gene unclear. Deletions cut 1 base from V and 4 bases from J, with 6 bases between. The CDR3 extends over 13 amino acids. Germline-derived CDR1 and CDR2 are SGHNT and YENEEA. The CDR3 DNA reads TGTGCCAGCAGCTTAGGGGCAGCAGATACGCAGTATTTT. This gives the protein CASSLGAADTQYF.

The table lists this clone with a few counts. This chain joins TRBV7-2 and TRBJ1-2; D gene ambiguous. Trimming removed 5 bases from V and 3 bases from J, with 7 bases in between. CDR1 is SGHTA, CDR2 FQGNSA, per germline. This CDR3 contains 12 residues. CDR3 in amino acids: CASSRGDYGYTF. CDR3 in DNA: TGTGCCAGCAGCCGCGGGGACTATGGCTACACCTTC. The variable domain in full, completed from reference TRBV7-2 and TRBJ1-2, reads GAGVSQSPSNKVTEKGKDVELRCDPISGHTALYWYRQSLGQGLEFLIYFQGNSAPDKSGLPSDRFSAERTGGSVSTLTIQRTQQEDSAVYLCASSRGDYGYTFGSGTRLTVV.

This chain uses TRBV12-3 or TRBV12-4 with TRBJ1-3; D call uncertain. V was trimmed by 4 bases and J by 4 bases, leaving 8 bases between them. The CDR3 runs to 13 residues. CDR3 region: CASSYGPGNTIYF. The CDR3, as DNA: TGTGCCAGCAGTTATGGCCCCGGAAACACCATATATTTT.

The chain combines TRBV19 with TRBJ1-6; possible D gene TRBD1, 6 bases. Germline values: CDR1 LNHDA, CDR2 SQIVND (reference sequence). The CDR3 contains 14 residues. Trimming stripped 5 bases from V and 9 bases from J, with 14 bases between. DNA for the CDR3: TGTGCCAGTAGTCCTGGGACAACTATTTCACCCCTCCACTTT. Translation: CASSPGTTISPLHF. The full variable domain, in which reference TRBV19 and TRBJ1-6 provide the parts outside the CDR3, is DGGITQSPKYLFRKEGQNVTLSCEQNLNHDAMYWYRQDPGQGLRLIYYSQIVNDFQKGDIAEGYSVSREKKESFPLTVTSAQKNPTAFYLCASSPGTTISPLHFGNGTRLTVT.

V gene TRBV30 combines with J gene TRBJ2-7; 9 nucleotides align to TRBD1. Germline CDR1 reads GTSNPN; CDR2 reads SVGIG (reference sequence). V was pared by 5 bases and J by 6 bases, with 14 bases of the junction left unmatched. The CDR3 spans 15 residues. The CDR3 here is CAWAPRGTGLGEQYF. CDR3 in DNA: TGTGCCTGGGCTCCGAGGGGGACAGGGTTAGGCGAGCAGTACTTC.

A single count supports this clone. CDR3 coding DNA: TGTGCCAGCAGCTTAGGAATTGACACCTCCTACGAGCAGTACTTC. Its translation is CASSLGIDTSYEQYF. The rearrangement links TRBV7-9 to TRBJ2-7; D is ambiguous. Looked up from germline, CDR1 is SEHNR and CDR2 is FQNEAQ (reference sequence). The V gene lost 1 base and the J gene lost 0 bases, with 10 bases spanning the gap. There are 15 residues in the CDR3.

The chain carries TRBV19 and TRBJ2-2; weak D call: TRBD1 (5 bases). The CDR3 runs 11 residues. The V gene lost 10 bases and the J gene lost 6 bases, with 9 bases spanning the gap. From germline, CDR1 is LNHDA and CDR2 SQIVND (reference sequence). The CDR3 is CATQGSGELFF. The CDR3 nucleotides are TGTGCCACCCAGGGTTCCGGGGAGCTGTTTTTT. The full variable domain, rest sourced from reference TRBV19 and TRBJ2-2, is DGGITQSPKYLFRKEGQNVTLSCEQNLNHDAMYWYRQDPGQGLRLIYYSQIVNDFQKGDIAEGYSVSREKKESFPLTVTSAQKNPTAFYLCATQGSGELFFGEGSRLTVL.

The chain joins TRBV24-1 to TRBJ2-1, with D tentatively TRBD2 (5 bases). Germline V gene data show CDR1 as KGHDR and CDR2 as SFDVKD. V lost 1 base and J lost 8, with 14 bases in between. The CDR3 spans 15 residues. The CDR3 is CATSDFDSSRDEQFF. The CDR3 nucleotides read TGTGCCACCAGTGATTTTGATTCTAGCCGTGATGAGCAGTTCTTC.

This chain joins TRBV3-1 (or the pseudogene TRBV3-2) and TRBJ1-5; the D is unclear. CDR3 length: 15 amino acids. The V end was cut by 1 base, the J end by 3 bases, with 10 bases between. Germline CDR1 reads LGHDT; CDR2 reads YNNKEL (reference sequence). This CDR3 is CASSQGVFPNQPQHF. In DNA form, the CDR3 reads TGTGCCAGCAGCCAAGGAGTTTTTCCCAATCAGCCCCAGCATTTT.

Here the CDR3 reads CASSQDERDRGNTIYF. In DNA, the CDR3 is TGTGCCAGCAGCCAAGATGAGAGGGACAGAGGAAACACCATATATTTT. The chain uses TRBV4-2 and TRBJ1-3; 7 bases line up with TRBD1. After removal of 0 bases from V and 4 bases from J, the junction contained 6 bases not matched to a gene. Germline CDR1 reads LGHNA; CDR2 reads YNFKEQ. This CDR3 has 16 amino acids.

The chain links TRBV18 to TRBJ1-1; 7 bases are shared with TRBD1. The germline gives CDR1 KGHSH, CDR2 LQKENI. The CDR3 length is 13 residues. The trim removed 8 bases at V and 3 bases at J, leaving 6 bases unmatched. CDR3 DNA sequence: TGTGCCAGCCGTTTTACAGGGGACACTGAAGCTTTCTTT. Its protein is CASRFTGDTEAFF.

This clone has just a few counts. J is TRBJ1-1 and V is TRBV21-1; the table's D call TRBD1 went unverified against the DNA. TRBV21-1 is flagged as a pseudogene. The CDR3 extends over 17 amino acids. Here the CDR3 reads CASSNKRGGWADTEAFF. The CDR3 coding sequence is TGTGCCAGCAGCAATAAACGAGGGGGCTGGGCGGACACTGAAGCTTTCTTT.

The CDR3 region is CASSPKAEGNTIYF. CDR3 DNA sequence: TGTGCCAGCAGCCCTAAGGCGGAAGGAAACACCATATATTTT. The chain couples TRBV5-4 to TRBJ1-3; D gene unclear. Looked up from germline, CDR1 is SGHNT and CDR2 is YYREEE (reference sequence). The CDR3 has 14 residues. Trimming took 4 bases from V and 4 from J, leaving 12 bases between them.

With respect to this clone: Different DNA sequences within this sample yield the same CDR3. This rearrangement joins TRBV2 to TRBJ1-5, with a possible D match to TRBD1 (5 bases). The length of the CDR3 is 14 residues. Germline V gene lookup returns CDR1 SNHLY and CDR2 FYNNEI. V was pared by 6 bases and J by 4 bases, with 13 bases between. The CDR3 region has the DNA TGTGCCAGCAGCGCGGACGGGGGGAATCAGCCCCAGCATTTT. Amino acid sequence: CASSADGGNQPQHF.

The rearrangement uses TRBV6-5 and TRBJ1-1; tentatively, D is TRBD1 (5 bases). The CDR3 extends over 13 amino acids. Between the trimmed V and J ends, which lost 7 bases and 7 bases, there was a span of 16 bases. The germline V gene has CDR1 MNHEY and CDR2 SVGAGI. The CDR3 nucleotides read TGTGCCAGCATATCAGGGTTAAATGTTGAAGCTTTCTTT. Its protein is CASISGLNVEAFF.

This clone was recorded only once. This chain joins TRBV9 and TRBJ1-3; D is ambiguous. CDR1 and CDR2 from the germline V gene are SGDLS and YYNGEE. The CDR3 extends over 16 amino acids. V lost 0 bases, J lost 0 bases, and 10 bases lay in between. In nucleotides, the CDR3 is TGTGCCAGCAGCGTAGATCGCCCGGGCTCTGGAAACACCATATATTTT. It yields the protein CASSVDRPGSGNTIYF.

The chain combines TRBV5-1 with TRBJ1-3; 7 nucleotides align to TRBD1. CDR1 and CDR2 from the germline V gene are SGHRS and YFSETQ. V was pared by 0 bases and J by 0 bases, with 3 bases of the junction left unmatched. The CDR3 totals 16 residues. The CDR3 DNA reads as TGCGCCAGCAGCTTGGCCCCAGGGGGCTCTGGAAACACCATATATTTT. This encodes CASSLAPGGSGNTIYF.

The chain has TRBV9 and TRBJ2-3; tentatively, D is TRBD2 (5 bases). Germline V lookup: CDR1 SGDLS, CDR2 YYNGEE. The CDR3 covers 15 residues. V lost 4 bases and J 6 bases, leaving 18 bases between the germline ends. CDR3 loop: CASSLRGSGIDTQYF. As DNA, the CDR3 is TGTGCCAGCAGCTTAAGAGGGTCCGGGATCGATACGCAGTATTTT. The entire variable domain, with the rest obtained from reference TRBV9 and TRBJ2-3, is as follows: DSGVTQTPKHLITATGQRVTLRCSPRSGDLSVYWYQQSLDQGLQFLIQYYNGEERAKGNILERFSAQQFPDLHSELNLSSLELGDSALYFCASSLRGSGIDTQYFGPGTRLTVL.

The chain couples TRBV10-2 to TRBJ1-3, with D unclear. Germline CDR1 reads WSHSY; CDR2 reads SAAADI. The V and J ends lost 3 bases and 7 bases respectively, with 4 bases between them. This CDR3 has 11 residues. This CDR3 reads CASSDSNTIYF. The DNA for the CDR3 is TGCGCCAGCAGTGATTCGAACACCATATATTTT.

This clone is a singleton in its sample. The chain couples TRBV3-1 (or the pseudogene TRBV3-2) to TRBJ1-1; a weak D match, TRBD1 (5 bases). CDR3 length: 13 residues. Germline V CDR1 and CDR2: LGHDT, YNNKEL (reference sequence). Trimming took 4 bases from V and 4 from J, leaving 10 bases between them. CDR3 amino acids: CASSRGDGTEAFF. DNA for the CDR3: TGTGCCAGCAGCCGGGGGGATGGCACTGAAGCTTTCTTT.

In DNA, the CDR3 is TGTGCCAGCAGTTTGGGGCGAATACCCCAGCATTTT. Translation gives CASSLGRIPQHF. V usage is TRBV28 and J usage is TRBJ1-5; D perhaps matches TRBD1 (5 bases). Germline loops: CDR1 MDHEN, CDR2 SYDVKM. Between the trimmed V and J ends, which lost 3 bases and 10 bases, there was a span of 10 bases. The CDR3 consists of 12 residues. The variable domain in full, with the rest retrieved from reference TRBV28 and TRBJ1-5, is DVKVTQSSRYLVKRTGEKVFLECVQDMDHENMFWYRQDPGLGLRLIYFSYDVKMKEKGDIPEGYSVSREKKERFSLILESASTNQTSMYLCASSLGRIPQHFGDGTRLSIL.

This chain connects TRBV15 to TRBJ1-4; a weak D match, TRBD1 (5 bases). In germline, CDR1 is LNHNV, CDR2 YYDKDF (reference sequence). V dropped 0 bases and J dropped 5 bases, with 16 bases sitting between them. The CDR3 consists of 17 residues. CDR3 DNA sequence: TGTGCCACCAGCAGAGATAGTCAGGGCGGTGGGAATGAAAAACTGTTTTTT. This sequence encodes CATSRDSQGGGNEKLFF.